This TCR beta chain emerged from a study of beta chain features in type 1 diabetes. Study-wide results and caveats: The naive, central memory and Treg TCRB repertoires of patients appeared to be more similar to one another than those of healthy donors. All four CD4+ subsets from Type 1 diabetes patients carried moderately but significantly shorter TCRB CDR3s. Shorter templates might be favored by PCR, and equally so in patients and in controls.

This CDR3 has 15 amino acids. The J segment lost 3 bases and the V segment lost 1 base, leaving 4 bases of the junction unmatched. Per the germline V gene, CDR1 is MGHRA and CDR2 is YSYEKL. On this clone itself: What it binds is not known.

The whole isolated RNA underwent reverse transcription, so sequencing captured expressed TCRB transcripts. The table came from immunoSEQ multiplex PCR; TCRdb's copy has only in-frame clones and leaves some out. This sample has 130,000 to 150,000 clones; around an eighth occur once, and the top ten carry roughly 1.4%. The clonotype comes from a man aged 18 to 30 with type 1 diabetes. Sequencing was done on a sample of central memory CD4+ T cells from blood. V gene TRBV4-1 combines with J gene TRBJ1-1, with 8 bases lining up with TRBD1. The CDR3 reads CASSQGDRRDTEAFF. The CDR3 DNA follows: TGCGCCAGCAGCCAAGGGGACAGGAGGGACACTGAAGCTTTCTTT.